Included here is one T cell receptor beta chain sequence, with context. The germline gives CDR1 SQVTM, CDR2 ANQGSEA. The CDR3 sequence is 13 residues long. The V end lost 4 bases, the J end lost 1 base, and 10 bases lay between the germline ends. This entry belongs to a study of technical replicates of blood from a few donors. Profiling relied on immunoSEQ multiplex PCR, and the TCRdb table lists in-frame clones only, not all of them. The data show approximately 68,000 clones, under 98% seen once. The chain uses TRBV29-1 and TRBJ1-1; D unclear. The TCR originated in a human donor in good health. The sample was T cells isolated from PBMCs. CDR3 protein: CSVVYSWNTEAFF. In DNA form, the CDR3 reads TGCAGCGTTGTTTACAGTTGGAACACTGAAGCTTTCTTT.